Shown below are 18 T cell receptor beta chains from a single sample sequenced in a study of cytomegalovirus exposure and HLA in healthy donors (TCRdb year 2017). The library was prepared using the immunoSEQ multiplex PCR assay. The multiplex PCR relied on a mix of 60 forward primers for TCR Vbeta segments and 13 reverse primers for TCR Jbeta segments. TCRdb stores this immuneACCESS table with in-frame sequences only. Part of the clones is absent; in the studies checked, under half of the shortfall reflects unresolved V genes, and no reason is known for the rest. The sample records roughly 190,000 clones, 84% of which are singletons. The leading ten clones occupy roughly 2.6% of the sample. Sequencing input: PBMCs. The receptors derive from a woman aged 45-65 years in good health and CMV-seropositive.

V gene TRBV6-5 combines with J gene TRBJ2-3; 9 bases align to TRBD1. The CDR3 covers 15 residues. Germline V gene data show CDR1 as MNHEY and CDR2 as SVGAGI. After removal of 4 bases from V and 1 base from J, the junction contained 3 bases not matched to a gene. The chain's CDR3 is CASSWDRARTDTQYF. In DNA, the CDR3 is TGTGCCAGCAGTTGGGACAGGGCCCGCACAGATACGCAGTATTTT.

The sample holds one count of this clone. The rearrangement uses TRBV19 and TRBJ1-2; tentatively, D is TRBD1 (5 bases). V was cut by 8 bases and J by 2 bases, with 9 bases left in between. The CDR3 sequence is 12 residues long. Germline assignment: CDR1 LNHDA and CDR2 SQIVND (reference sequence). CDR3 loop: CASAGLNYGYTF. Written as DNA, the CDR3 is TGTGCCAGTGCGGGGCTCAACTATGGCTACACCTTC.

V is TRBV6-5 and J is TRBJ2-7; 11 bases map to TRBD1. Germline CDR1 reads MNHEY; CDR2 reads SVGAGI. The CDR3 is 15 amino acids. Trimming cost V 7 bases and J 1 base; bases outside gene matches: 6. CDR3 DNA sequence: TGTGCCAGCACCTACTGGGACAGGGGGTCCTACGAGCAGTACTTC. Protein product: CASTYWDRGSYEQYF.

This clone was observed once. CDR3 amino acids: CASRNTGQGGELFF. Written as DNA, the CDR3 is TGTGCCAGTCGAAATACAGGGCAGGGCGGGGAGCTGTTTTTT. The chain is built from TRBV19 and TRBJ2-2; possibly TRBD1 for D (6 bases). This CDR3 is built from 14 residues. V lost 8 bases and J 7 bases, leaving 17 bases between the germline ends. Germline V lookup: CDR1 LNHDA, CDR2 SQIVND (reference sequence).

This chain links TRBV28 with TRBJ2-7; D not certain. CDR3 length equals 15 residues. Per the germline V gene, CDR1 is MDHEN and CDR2 is SYDVKM. V lost 5 bases and J lost 4, with 18 bases in between. CDR3: CASSRLSRSNYEQYF. Written as DNA, the CDR3 is TGTGCCAGCAGTCGCCTCTCGCGGAGTAATTACGAGCAGTACTTC.

The chain joins TRBV6-5 to TRBJ1-4; 9 bases map to TRBD1. CDR1 MNHEY and CDR2 SVGAGI come from the germline V gene. The ends lost 2 bases at V and 9 bases at J; junction bases unmatched: 4. The CDR3 extends over 14 amino acids. In DNA, the CDR3 is TGTGCCAGCAGTTACGGACAGGGGATCCAAAAACTGTTTTTT. It codes for CASSYGQGIQKLFF.

The rearrangement links TRBV9 to TRBJ2-2; a possible D gene is TRBD1 (6 bases). This CDR3 has 15 amino acids. Per germline, CDR1 SGDLS and CDR2 YYNGEE. V dropped 3 bases and J dropped 5 bases, with 14 bases sitting between them. CDR3 in DNA: TGTGCCAGCAGCGAGGGGGAACCATTAACCGGGGAGCTGTTTTTT. Its protein product is CASSEGEPLTGELFF.

The chain uses TRBV2 and TRBJ2-1, with a weak D call TRBD2 (5 bases). The CDR3 is 12 residues long. Trimming shortened V by 5 bases and J by 10 bases, and 12 bases separated the two germline ends. Germline CDR1 is SNHLY and CDR2 is FYNNEI. CDR3 region: CASSILPGEQFF. CDR3 in DNA: TGTGCCAGCAGTATTCTCCCGGGAGAGCAGTTCTTC.

The chain couples TRBV28 to TRBJ2-1; 14 bases fit TRBD2. The CDR3 consists of 16 residues. Germline V gene sequence: CDR1 MDHEN, CDR2 SYDVKM. Trimming removed 3 bases from V and 9 bases from J; junction bases left unmatched: 7. The CDR3 bases are TGTGCCAGCAGTTTGGGTGGGACTAGCGGGGGAGCTGAGCAGTTCTTC. Protein: CASSLGGTSGGAEQFF.

This chain joins TRBV4-2 and TRBJ2-1; D perhaps matches TRBD2 (5 bases). The V gene lost 1 base and the J gene lost 9 bases, with 7 bases spanning the gap. Looked up from germline, CDR1 is LGHNA and CDR2 is YNFKEQ. This CDR3 contains 12 residues. The CDR3, as DNA: TGTGCCAGCAGCCAAGGTGAGGGTGAGCAGTTCTTC. Its translation is CASSQGEGEQFF.

The chain has TRBV28 and TRBJ1-4; D uncertain. The V and J ends lost 2 bases and 6 bases respectively, with 10 bases between them. CDR1 MDHEN and CDR2 SYDVKM come from the germline V gene. The CDR3 extends over 14 amino acids. CDR3 in DNA: TGTGCCAGCAGTTTAGCCGGGGTTCATGAAAAACTGTTTTTT. Translated, it gives CASSLAGVHEKLFF.

Points on this clone: An end of the junction does not agree with germline; a read error may underlie this. The V and J genes are TRBV5-4 and TRBJ2-2; 12 bases are a match to TRBD2. This CDR3 spans 18 amino acids. Per the germline V gene, CDR1 is SGHNT and CDR2 is YYREEE (reference sequence). The CDR3 spells CASSQGETSGGWTGELFF. The CDR3 bases are TGCGCCAGCAGCCAAGGTGAGACTAGCGGGGGATGGACCGGGGAGCTGTTTTTT. Variable domain in full (rest from reference TRBV5-4 and TRBJ2-2): ETGVTQSPTHLIKTRGQQVTLRCSSQSGHNTVSWYQQALGQGPQFIFQYYREEENGRGNFPPRFSGLQFPNYSSELNVNALELDDSALYLCASSQGETSGGWTGELFFGEGSRLTVL.

The rearrangement uses TRBV28 and TRBJ1-5; 9 bases agree with TRBD1. Germline CDR1 reads MDHEN; CDR2 reads SYDVKM. The CDR3 is 12 amino acids. The CDR3 DNA reads TGTCGGACAGGGGTTAATAATCAGCCCCAGCATTTT. This codes for CRTGVNNQPQHF.

The rearrangement uses TRBV16 and TRBJ2-3; the D is unclear. The CDR3 totals 17 residues. The V end lost 4 bases, the J end lost 0 bases, and 17 bases lay between the germline ends. CDR1 KGHSY and CDR2 FQNENV come from the germline V gene. The CDR3 DNA reads TGTGCCAGCAGCCCCGGCGGAATTATCTCTAGCACAGATACGCAGTATTTT. Protein product: CASSPGGIISSTDTQYF.

This chain uses TRBV19 with TRBJ2-2, with D possibly being TRBD1 (5 bases). V lost 7 bases to trimming and J lost 6 bases, with 21 bases between them. CDR3 length: 16 amino acids. The germline V gene encodes CDR1 LNHDA and CDR2 SQIVND (reference sequence). CDR3 protein: CASIEDRGLSAGELFF. CDR3 in DNA: TGTGCCAGTATAGAAGATAGGGGTTTGTCCGCCGGGGAGCTGTTTTTT.

The V gene is TRBV15, the J gene TRBJ2-5; D is unresolved. V was clipped by 0 bases and J by 5 bases, with 13 bases between them. The germline CDR1 and CDR2 sequences are LNHNV and YYDKDF (reference sequence). The CDR3 is 15 residues long. This chain's CDR3 is CATSRDKSVEETQYF. The DNA of the CDR3 is TGTGCCACCAGCAGAGATAAGTCGGTCGAGGAGACCCAGTACTTC. Full variable domain (rest looked up from reference TRBV15 and TRBJ2-5): DAMVIQNPRYQVTQFGKPVTLSCSQTLNHNVMYWYQQKSSQAPKLLFHYYDKDFNNEADTPDNFQSRRPNTSFCFLDIRSPGLGDTAMYLCATSRDKSVEETQYFGPGTRLLVL.

V gene TRBV5-1 combines with J gene TRBJ2-5; D might be TRBD1 (6 bases). CDR1 is SGHRS and CDR2 is YFSETQ in the germline V gene. With 9 bases removed from V and 4 bases from J, the gap between germline ends came to 22 bases. This CDR3 has 15 residues. The CDR3 here is CATQGTPGFSETQYF. The CDR3 bases are TGCGCCACCCAGGGGACACCCGGATTCTCAGAGACCCAGTACTTC.

This rearrangement joins TRBV5-4 to TRBJ1-4; 7 bases are shared with TRBD1. Germline trimming cut 4 bases from V and 8 bases from J; bases unmatched to any gene: 5. Germline assignment: CDR1 SGHNT and CDR2 YYREEE (reference sequence). The CDR3 has 13 residues. The CDR3 is CASSQGGGEKLFF. The CDR3 DNA sequence: TGTGCCAGCAGCCAGGGGGGCGGAGAAAAACTGTTTTTT.